This entry is about one T cell receptor beta chain. The specificity of this receptor is unknown. The record has no base qualities; no much larger clone is one base away. Libraries were made using PCR. Sequencing took place on an Illumina HiSeq 2500. To reduce PCR and sequencing biases, unique molecular identifiers were incorporated into the TCR beta cDNA libraries. Every 1 to 10 million input T cells yielded 500,000 or so cDNA molecules, meaning each molecule approximated one T cell. The patient libraries were prepared and sequenced using the same protocol as the earlier healthy control dataset. Samples belonging to the same batch were prepared together, multiplexed and sequenced on a shared HiSeq lane. The study's processing was this. MIGEC handled the raw barcoded reads, throwing out single-read molecular identifier groups before consensus assembly and CDR3 extraction. VDJtools was used for post-analysis of the clonotype tables, with diversity normalized by down-sampling every dataset to the smallest sample size. Repertoire overlap clustering matched CDR3 amino acid but not nucleotide sequences to correct batch-related cross-sample contamination. TCRdb reworked the public reads: Q25 trimming with fastp, MiXCR clone assembly, productive beta chains retained. CDR3 protein sequences are deduplicated, and each keeps its most common genes and DNA. For this entry, the V and J calls and clone size follow TCRdb and not the study's own pipeline. The sample table shows roughly 430,000 distinct CDR3 sequences, and about 39% are seen once. Around 8% of the sample belongs to the ten largest clones.

The record originates from a study of post-analysis software for immune sequencing data (dated by TCRdb to about 2015). At the level of the whole study: The recorded disease courses included relapsing-remitting, secondary progressive and progressive-relapsing multiple sclerosis, and some patients had no subtype annotation. The patient repertoires were set against approximately 10 previously published healthy control repertoires from donors whose ages ranged from roughly 6 to 26 years. A subset of samples was prepared in parallel using single-end sample barcoding, then pooled and co-amplified after Illumina adapter ligation.

To demonstrate the VDJtools post-analysis software, the study profiled TCR beta repertoires from the peripheral blood of some 13 young patients with multiple sclerosis. Multiple sclerosis patients were children and adolescents aged 6 to 15 years. CDR1 SGDLS and CDR2 YYNGEE were looked up in the germline V gene. V drops 6 bases and J drops 0 bases, leaving 13 bases in between. Its CDR3 holds 16 amino acids, cysteine through phenylalanine. The kept DNA is CDR3 alone, 48 bases in frame from the first base. Study-level results and caveats: The multiple sclerosis patient group was slightly younger than the control group. A handful of TRBV segments, including TRBV5-6, TRBV5-1 and TRBV20-1, were significantly more frequent in patients than controls. Significantly lower normalized Chao1 diversity was found in multiple sclerosis patients than in controls, suggesting substantial peripheral T-cell clonal expansion. Strong co-clustering of samples prepared in the same batch was shown by direct clustering with F measure, prompting a batch-effect correction.

The sequenced sample consisted of blood. The rearrangement combines TRBV9 with TRBJ2-6; a tentative D match to TRBD2 spans 5 bases. This TCR came from a girl aged 2 to 10 with multiple sclerosis. Read as DNA, the sequence is TGTGCCAGCACAAGAGGGCGGCTCTCTGGGGCCAACGTCCTGACTTTC. Protein translation: CASTRGRLSGANVLTF.